The next 29 T cell receptor beta chains were all read from a single sample in a study of cytomegalovirus exposure and HLA in healthy donors. The primer mix had 60 Vbeta and 13 Jbeta primers. Generated by immunoSEQ multiplex PCR, the TCRdb table keeps only in-frame clones and is missing some. The sample lists around 190,000 clones, about 85% occurring once. The sample comprised PBMCs. The receptors derive from a woman in her fifties or sixties in good health and CMV-seronegative.

The chain's CDR3 is CASSQVISGLAGGMDEQYF. The DNA for the CDR3 is TGCGCCAGCAGCCAAGTTATATCTGGACTAGCGGGGGGAATGGACGAGCAGTACTTC. The chain is built from TRBV4-3 and TRBJ2-7; 14 bases line up with TRBD2. The CDR3 has 19 amino acids. The V and J ends lost 1 base and 5 bases, in that order; junction bases with no gene match: 13. The germline gives CDR1 LGHNA, CDR2 YSLEER.

This sequence joins TRBV11-2 and TRBJ1-2, with 8 nucleotides matching TRBD1. The CDR3 spans 17 residues. After removal of 5 bases from V and 0 bases from J, the junction contained 11 bases not matched to a gene. Germline CDR1 is SGHAT and CDR2 is FQNNGV. The CDR3 nucleotides read TGTGCCAGCAGCCATATCACGCGACAGGGGTCTAACTATGGCTACACCTTC. Its translation: CASSHITRQGSNYGYTF.

CDR3 in amino acids: CASGPWTGDSGELFF. DNA of the CDR3: TGTGCTAGTGGGCCCTGGACAGGGGATTCCGGGGAGCTGTTTTTT. The chain carries TRBV12-5 and TRBJ2-2; 9 nucleotides line up with TRBD1. J gave up 6 bases and V 6 bases, and 8 bases lay outside the gene matches. The CDR3 extends over 15 amino acids. Per germline, CDR1 LGHNT and CDR2 FRNRAP.

In this sample, this clone turned up a few times. The CDR3 DNA reads TGCAGCGTTGAAGAATCGGGGGGCGGCACTGAAGCTTTCTTT. Amino acids: CSVEESGGGTEAFF. The V call is TRBV29-1, the J call TRBJ1-1; perhaps TRBD1 as D (6 bases). CDR1 and CDR2 from the germline V gene are SQVTM and ANQGSEA. This CDR3 has 14 residues. V was shortened by 0 bases and J by 4 bases, with 12 bases between the two germline ends.

This chain links TRBV5-6 with TRBJ1-5; possible D gene TRBD1, 5 bases. Germline V lookup: CDR1 SGHDT, CDR2 YYEEEE. Trimming pared 4 bases from V and 0 bases from J, leaving 11 bases between. The length of the CDR3 is 15 residues. CDR3 bases: TGTGCCAGCAGCGTAGGGACTTATAGCAATCAGCCCCAGCATTTT. Translation gives CASSVGTYSNQPQHF.

V and J are TRBV5-6 and TRBJ2-5, with a tentative D call TRBD1 (5 bases). Matching the DNA end better, TRBJ2-7 makes the J call doubtful. The V gene's germline CDR1 is SGHDT and CDR2 YYEEEE. This CDR3 is built from 17 residues. The CDR3, as DNA: TGTGCCAGCAGCTTGGGGTCTGTGGCAGGGCAGTCCGGCGAGCAGTACTTC. Translation gives CASSLGSVAGQSGEQYF.

On this clone itself: A read error may produce the germline difference seen at one junction end. The chain uses TRBV19 and TRBJ1-3; D is perhaps TRBD1 (6 bases). CDR1 LNHDA and CDR2 SQIVND come from the germline V gene (reference sequence). The CDR3 has 15 residues. The CDR3 bases are TGTGCCAGTAGTGCTACAGGGTCCACTGGGAACACCATATATTTT. Its translation: CASSATGSTGNTIYF. The full variable domain, rest sourced from reference TRBV19 and TRBJ1-3, is DGGITQSPKYLFRKEGQNVTLSCEQNLNHDAMYWYRQDPGQGLRLIYYSQIVNDFQKGDIAEGYSVSREKKESFPLTVTSAQKNPTAFYLCASSATGSTGNTIYFGEGSWLTVV.

The rearrangement joins TRBV9 to TRBJ2-2; possibly TRBD1 for D (5 bases). There are 16 residues in the CDR3. The V and J ends lost 4 bases and 0 bases respectively, with 13 bases between them. The germline V gene encodes CDR1 SGDLS and CDR2 YYNGEE. As DNA, the CDR3 is TGTGCCAGCAGCACCGGACACAACGCGAACACCGGGGAGCTGTTTTTT. Translation: CASSTGHNANTGELFF.

This clone was picked up a small number of times. This rearrangement joins TRBV19 to TRBJ1-1; D is unclear. The CDR3 loop spans 12 amino acids. Germline values: CDR1 LNHDA, CDR2 SQIVND (reference sequence). V lost 5 bases and J lost 2, with 6 bases in between. CDR3 protein: CASSGVNTEAFF. DNA of the CDR3: TGTGCCAGTAGTGGAGTTAACACTGAAGCTTTCTTT. Variable domain in full (rest from reference TRBV19 and TRBJ1-1): DGGITQSPKYLFRKEGQNVTLSCEQNLNHDAMYWYRQDPGQGLRLIYYSQIVNDFQKGDIAEGYSVSREKKESFPLTVTSAQKNPTAFYLCASSGVNTEAFFGQGTRLTVV.

The chain is built from TRBV7-2 and TRBJ1-1; D may be TRBD1 (5 bases). CDR3 length: 16 residues. Germline-derived CDR1 and CDR2 are SGHTA and FQGNSA. Trimming stripped 2 bases from V and 2 bases from J, with 15 bases between. The CDR3 DNA sequence: TGTGCCAGCAGCTTAAGTTATAGGGGTTTAAACACTGAAGCTTTCTTT. Amino acid sequence: CASSLSYRGLNTEAFF.

In its sample, this clone was seen a few times. The rearrangement joins TRBV6-5 to TRBJ2-5; D may be TRBD1 (6 bases). This CDR3 has 14 residues. Germline-derived CDR1 and CDR2 are MNHEY and SVGAGI. Trimming left V 7 bases short and J 2 bases short, with 14 bases between. CDR3 sequence: CASIPPTGQETQYF. The CDR3 DNA is TGTGCCAGCATCCCCCCTACAGGGCAAGAGACCCAGTACTTC.

The V call is TRBV11-2, the J call TRBJ2-7; D remains unclear. V was cut by 0 bases and J by 2 bases, with 14 bases left in between. The germline V gene has CDR1 SGHAT and CDR2 FQNNGV. The CDR3 loop spans 16 amino acids. In DNA, the CDR3 is TGTGCCAGCAGCTTAGATAGAATGGCAGGCGCCTACGAGCAGTACTTC. Its protein product is CASSLDRMAGAYEQYF.

This clone was seen a few times. The chain combines TRBV2 with TRBJ1-4; 8 bases map to TRBD1. With V trimmed by 5 bases and J by 8 bases, 4 bases remained unmatched. The CDR3 length is 13 residues. Germline V CDR1 and CDR2: SNHLY, FYNNEI. CDR3: CASSPTGGEKLFF. CDR3 sequence (DNA): TGTGCCAGCAGTCCTACAGGGGGGGAAAAACTGTTTTTT.

This clone came up a few times. The CDR3 region is CSVVGTGFDGYTF. The CDR3 DNA is TGCAGCGTTGTCGGGACAGGGTTTGACGGCTACACCTTC. The chain has TRBV29-1 and TRBJ1-2, with 9 bases identical to TRBD1. CDR1 is SQVTM, CDR2 ANQGSEA, per germline. This CDR3 has 13 amino acids. V shed 4 bases, J shed 8 bases, and the junction held 8 bases outside the gene matches.

The genes are TRBV28 and TRBJ2-7; TRBD2 matches at 7 bases. The germline V gene encodes CDR1 MDHEN and CDR2 SYDVKM. The length of the CDR3 is 15 residues. Losses at the gene ends were 5 bases for V and 1 base for J; bases not matched to a gene: 8. The CDR3 sequence is CASSTGGSASYEQYF. The CDR3, as DNA: TGTGCCAGCAGTACGGGGGGTTCAGCATCCTACGAGCAGTACTTC.

This chain links TRBV9 with TRBJ2-5; D remains ambiguous. The V gene's germline CDR1 is SGDLS and CDR2 YYNGEE. Trimming shortened V by 0 bases and J by 1 base, and 7 bases separated the two germline ends. The CDR3 extends over 14 amino acids. The CDR3 DNA reads as TGTGCCAGCAGCGTAGTCCCGTTCCAAGAGACCCAGTACTTC. This sequence encodes CASSVVPFQETQYF.

In DNA, the CDR3 is TGTGCCAGCAGGGAGACAGGGGGCTCCTACGAGCAGTACTTC. It is translated as CASRETGGSYEQYF. The genes are TRBV2 and TRBJ2-5, with 9 nucleotides matching TRBD1. Judging by the DNA end, TRBJ2-7 fits better; the J call may be wrong. CDR1 is SNHLY and CDR2 is FYNNEI in the germline V gene. The CDR3 length is 14 residues.

The V and J genes are TRBV7-9 and TRBJ2-1; 7 bases align to TRBD2. There are 14 residues in the CDR3. The junction had 5 bases not matched to a gene; V was cut back by 4 bases and J by 5 bases. Germline loops: CDR1 SEHNR, CDR2 FQNEAQ (reference sequence). CDR3: CASSSSGNHNEQFF. CDR3 DNA sequence: TGTGCCAGCAGCTCCAGCGGGAATCACAATGAGCAGTTCTTC.

The chain carries TRBV4-3 and TRBJ2-7; 10 bases line up with TRBD2. The CDR3 sequence is 17 residues long. In germline, CDR1 is LGHNA, CDR2 YSLEER. Losses at the gene ends were 1 base for V and 1 base for J; bases not matched to a gene: 7. CDR3 DNA: TGCGCCAGCAGCCAAGGGACTAGCGGCTTGAGTTCCTACGAGCAGTACTTC. Its translation is CASSQGTSGLSSYEQYF.

Only one count was recorded for this clone. The gene calls are TRBV28 and TRBJ2-6; D perhaps matches TRBD2 (5 bases). Germline V gives CDR1 MDHEN, CDR2 SYDVKM. This CDR3 region has 18 residues. V lost 5 bases and J lost 0, with 17 bases in between. This chain's CDR3 is CASSPRGVKSSGANVLTF. The CDR3 coding sequence is TGTGCCAGCAGTCCCCGGGGAGTCAAGAGCTCTGGGGCCAACGTCCTGACTTTC. Drawing the rest from reference TRBV28 and TRBJ2-6, the complete variable domain is DVKVTQSSRYLVKRTGEKVFLECVQDMDHENMFWYRQDPGLGLRLIYFSYDVKMKEKGDIPEGYSVSREKKERFSLILESASTNQTSMYLCASSPRGVKSSGANVLTFGAGSRLTVL.

A few counts support this clone. The chain employs TRBV5-8 and TRBJ1-2; TRBD1 matches 7 bases. Germline CDR1 reads SGHTS; CDR2 reads YDEGEE. This CDR3 spans 14 amino acids. Losses at the gene ends were 4 bases for V and 4 bases for J; bases not matched to a gene: 7. The CDR3 sequence: CASSRQGSVYGYTF. For the CDR3, the DNA is TGTGCCAGCAGCCGACAGGGATCAGTCTATGGCTACACCTTC.

The V and J genes are TRBV10-3 and TRBJ2-1; TRBD2 is a possible D gene (6 bases). The V end lost 10 bases, the J end lost 10 bases, and 23 bases lay between the germline ends. The CDR3 contains 14 residues. Germline CDR1 is ENHRY and CDR2 is SYGVKD. The CDR3 spells CATLDDDGGREQFF. For the CDR3, the DNA is TGTGCCACCTTAGACGACGACGGGGGACGGGAGCAGTTCTTC.

The chain carries TRBV7-2 and TRBJ2-7; TRBD2 agrees at 7 bases. The trim removed 0 bases at V and 5 bases at J, leaving 7 bases unmatched. Germline V gene data show CDR1 as SGHTA and CDR2 as FQGNSA. CDR3 length: 15 amino acids. The DNA of the CDR3 is TGTGCCAGCAGCTTAGCGCCAGGACTAGGCAACGAGCAGTACTTC. Its protein product is CASSLAPGLGNEQYF.

This clone was detected only once. The chain recombines TRBV27 with TRBJ1-5, with TRBD1 matching 8 bases. Looked up from germline, CDR1 is MNHEY and CDR2 is SMNVEV (reference sequence). V shed 6 bases and J 3 bases; nucleotides not matched to a gene: 4. This CDR3 is 14 amino acids long. The CDR3: CASRDRVNNQPQHF. DNA of the CDR3: TGTGCCAGCAGGGACAGGGTTAACAATCAGCCCCAGCATTTT.

The CDR3 bases are TGTGCCAGCTCACCCGGACAGGGGGCCCAAGAGACCCAGTACTTC. This codes for CASSPGQGAQETQYF. The genes are TRBV18 and TRBJ2-5, with 11 bases fitting TRBD1. Germline V gives CDR1 KGHSH, CDR2 LQKENI. V lost 3 bases to trimming and J lost 1 base; unmatched junction nucleotides: 1. The CDR3 has 15 amino acids.

Note on this clone: One junction end disagrees with the germline gene, perhaps due to a read error. This chain connects TRBV7-9 to TRBJ2-5, with D hard to call. There are 10 residues in the CDR3. In germline, CDR1 is SEHNR, CDR2 FQNEAQ (reference sequence). The CDR3 sequence is CASSLSSPDF. In DNA form, the CDR3 reads TGTGCCAGCAGCTTATCGTCCCCGGACTTC.

The V gene is TRBV29-1, the J gene TRBJ1-1, with 9 nucleotides matching TRBD1. The CDR3 loop spans 14 amino acids. Germline V gene lookup returns CDR1 SQVTM and CDR2 ANQGSEA. The ends lost 7 bases at V and 5 bases at J; junction bases unmatched: 11. The CDR3 DNA reads as TGCAGCGCCGACCCCTACAGGGGGCAAACTGAAGCTTTCTTT. Translated, it gives CSADPYRGQTEAFF.

The rearrangement uses TRBV11-2 and TRBJ2-1; possibly TRBD2 for D (5 bases). Trimming removed 4 bases from V and 12 bases from J, with 19 bases in between. Germline V lookup: CDR1 SGHAT, CDR2 FQNNGV. The CDR3 is 14 residues long. CDR3 coding DNA: TGTGCCAGCAGCTCAGCCGCCTCGAATGAGGGGCAGTTCTTC. The encoded protein is CASSSAASNEGQFF.

CDR3: CASSFGTGNTEAFF. The DNA for the CDR3 is TGTGCCAGCAGTTTCGGGACAGGGAACACTGAAGCTTTCTTT. The rearrangement joins TRBV6-5 to TRBJ1-1, with TRBD1 identical over 8 bases. The CDR3 has 14 residues. V trimming: 4 bases; J trimming: 1 base; junction bases outside the gene matches: 2. From germline, CDR1 is MNHEY and CDR2 SVGAGI.